A selection of T cell receptor beta chains follows, all from one sample in a study of cytomegalovirus exposure and HLA in healthy donors. The data were produced by immunoSEQ multiplex PCR, yet TCRdb's version contains in-frame clones alone and is incomplete. The repertoire holds approximately 150,000 clones, with roughly 80% as singletons. The source material was PBMCs. The origin of the receptors is a man between 18 and 35 years old in good health and CMV-seropositive. CDR3s include the opening cysteine and the closing phenylalanine or tryptophan. Each record gives: D gene, V gene, clone size, J gene, CDR3 DNA, CDR3 protein. A D gene is named only where the DNA matches it firmly. Size is omitted from some rows. Given values are once, few, many or a class for expanded clones.

>-|TRBV29-1|-|TRBJ1-1
TGCAGCGTTGTAATCATGCTGGCCGGAGTAGCTTTCTTT
CSVVIMLAGVAFF
>-|TRBV5-1|-|TRBJ2-5
TGCGCCAGCAGCCGAAGTGGGACTTCCAAGGAGACCCAGTACTTC
CASSRSGTSKETQYF
>-|TRBV7-9|-|TRBJ2-7
TGTGCCAGCAGCTTAAACGGCAGGCCCTACGAGCAGTACTTC
CASSLNGRPYEQYF
>TRBD2|TRBV29-1|-|TRBJ2-1
TGCAGCGTTGAACTCCGGCTAGCGGGATCCGGGGGGATCTTC
CSVELRLAGSGGIF
>TRBD1|TRBV6-5|-|TRBJ2-7
TGTGCCAGCAGGGAAACAGGGGTTTCCCTTTACGAGCAGTACTTC
CASRETGVSLYEQYF
>TRBD2|TRBV5-4|once|TRBJ2-5
TGTGCCAGCAGGAATAGCGGGACCCAAGAGACCCAGTACTTC
CASRNSGTQETQYF
>TRBD1|TRBV4-2|once|TRBJ1-2
TGTGCCAGCAGCCAAGTATTACAGGGGTCGCGGGGCTACACCTTC
CASSQVLQGSRGYTF
>TRBD1|TRBV30|-|TRBJ1-4
TGTGCCTGGAGTGTACGACAGGGTGGCGAAAAACTGTTTTTT
CAWSVRQGGEKLFF
>-|TRBV28|once|TRBJ2-1
TGTGCCATCGGAGGGGTTTATAAGTTCTTC
CAIGGVYKFF
>-|TRBV19|-|TRBJ2-7
TGTGCCAGTACCCCAGGAAGTACCGCCGAGCAGTACTTC
CASTPGSTAEQYF
>TRBD1|TRBV12-5|few|TRBJ1-1
TGTGCTAGTGGCAACGGACAGGGATCTTTCTTT
CASGNGQGSFF
>-|TRBV4-2|-|TRBJ2-1
TGTGCCAGCAGTTCGACTAGAACTGAAGGTGATGAGCAGTTCTTC
CASSSTRTEGDEQFF
>-|TRBV7-2|-|TRBJ1-1
TGTGCCAGCCGCGCGCGCATAAGAAACAGGGTCGGGACTGAAGCTTTCTTT
CASRARIRNRVGTEAFF
>TRBD2|TRBV2|few|TRBJ2-7
TGTGCCGGCAGTGAAAGGGCTAGCGGGCCGACCTACGAGCAGTACTTC
CAGSERASGPTYEQYF
>TRBD1|TRBV19|-|TRBJ2-7
TGTGCCAGTACCATTATAGGGACAGGGGGGTCCTACGAGCAGTACTTC
CASTIIGTGGSYEQYF
>TRBD2|TRBV7-2|-|TRBJ2-5
TGTGCCAGCAGCTTAGTTGTGGGAGGGGAGACCCAGTACTTC
CASSLVVGGETQYF
>-|TRBV14|-|TRBJ2-7
TGTGCCAGCAGCCTCGGACTTAGAACCTACGAGCAGTACTTC
CASSLGLRTYEQYF
>-|TRBV27|-|TRBJ2-7
TGTGCCAGCAGTCCAACCCAAGGGGCCGAGCAGTACTTC
CASSPTQGAEQYF
>-|TRBV29-1|-|TRBJ1-1
TGCAGCGTTGAATTCAGGGCCGCCAACACTGAAGCTTTCTTT
CSVEFRAANTEAFF
>-|TRBV4-2|-|TRBJ2-2
TGTGCCAGCAGACAGGCTAGCGCCGGGGAGCTGTTTTTT
CASRQASAGELFF
>TRBD2|TRBV28|-|TRBJ2-7
TGTGCCAGCAGTTTGGAGCTAGCGGCCTCCTACGAGCAGTACTTC
CASSLELAASYEQYF
>TRBD1|TRBV7-3|-|TRBJ1-2
TGTGCCAGCAGCCTGGACAGGGGCTATGGCTACACCTTC
CASSLDRGYGYTF
>TRBD1|TRBV9|-|TRBJ1-1
TGTGCCAGCATTACGTACGGGACAGACCCGTCTGAAGCTTTCTTT
CASITYGTDPSEAFF
>TRBD2|TRBV9|few|TRBJ2-1
TGTGCCAGCAGCGCTACTAGCGCAAGCTCCTACAATGAGCAGTTCTTC
CASSATSASSYNEQFF